One sample yielded the 5 T cell receptor beta chains listed below, sequenced in a study of T cells in Graves' hyperthyroidism and ophthalmopathy (dated by TCRdb to the late 2010s). Preparation of the library involved multiplex PCR. Sequencer: Illumina HiSeq 2000. The TCR beta CDR3 regions were amplified from RNA transcripts. A first-round RT-PCR of the TCR CDR3 used the HTBI primer set with the Qiagen OneStep RT-PCR kit. In-frame beta chains were kept once TCRdb had trimmed the public reads at Q25 with fastp and called clones with MiXCR. A single entry per CDR3 protein holds the most common genes and DNA from its merged rows. A total of under 600,000 distinct CDR3 sequences appear in this sample, roughly 15% of them only once. 2.5% to 4% of the sample comes from the top ten. The source material was blood. These receptors were taken from a woman aged 40 to 50 with Graves' ophthalmopathy.

This clonotype was observed at least ten times. The V and J genes are TRBV6-2 or TRBV6-3 and TRBJ2-1; 9 bases are a match to TRBD2. The CDR3 loop spans 16 amino acids. V shed 2 bases and J 7 bases; nucleotides not matched to a gene: 9. In germline, CDR1 is MNHEY, CDR2 SVGEGT. The CDR3 nucleotides read TGTGCCAGCAGTTACGTCGCGGGAGGGCCGGTTAATGAGCAGTTCTTC. Protein: CASSYVAGGPVNEQFF.

To note about this clonotype: This may arise from a read error, as a much more abundant clone is one base away. The chain couples TRBV2 to TRBJ1-4; 7 nucleotides line up with TRBD1. Trimming cost V 5 bases and J 8 bases; bases outside gene matches: 5. The V gene's germline CDR1 is SNHLY and CDR2 FYNNEI. The CDR3 loop spans 13 amino acids. CDR3 in amino acids: CASSKGRGEKLFF. The DNA of the CDR3 is TGTGCCAGCAGTAAGGGCAGGGGGGAAAAACTGTTTTTT.

With regard to this clonotype: A much bigger clone sits one base away, suggesting this may be a read error. This sequence joins TRBV7-2 and TRBJ2-1; D unresolved. The V gene lost 7 bases and the J gene lost 2 bases, with 15 bases spanning the gap. The CDR3 has 15 amino acids. The germline V gene has CDR1 SGHTA and CDR2 FQGNSA. The CDR3 region is CASNSSTTTYNEQFF. The CDR3 DNA reads TGTGCCAGCAACAGTAGCACCACGACCTACAATGAGCAGTTCTTC. Full variable domain (rest looked up from reference TRBV7-2 and TRBJ2-1): GAGVSQSPSNKVTEKGKDVELRCDPISGHTALYWYRQSLGQGLEFLIYFQGNSAPDKSGLPSDRFSAERTGGSVSTLTIQRTQQEDSAVYLCASNSSTTTYNEQFFGPGTRLTVL.

As regards this clonotype: With a much larger clone just one base away, this may be a read error. The chain joins TRBV6-2 or TRBV6-3 to TRBJ1-1; 8 bases are a match to TRBD1. This CDR3 is built from 14 residues. The germline gives CDR1 MNHEY, CDR2 SVGEGT. CDR3 loop: CASSYQGASAEALF. CDR3 sequence (DNA): TGTGCCAGCAGTTACCAGGGGGCGTCAGCTGAAGCTCTCTTT.

This clonotype was counted between two and nine times. The chain combines TRBV3-1 with TRBJ2-1, with 8 bases lining up with TRBD1. Germline loops: CDR1 LGHDT, CDR2 YNNKEL (reference sequence). The trim removed 1 base at V and 9 bases at J, leaving 5 bases unmatched. The CDR3 runs to 14 residues. The CDR3 nucleotides are TGTGCCAGCAGCCAAGGGGACAGGATCGGTGAGCAGTTCTTC. It translates to CASSQGDRIGEQFF.